Listed here are 29 T cell receptor beta chains from one sample, sequenced in a study of T cells in Graves' hyperthyroidism and ophthalmopathy. The TCR beta CDR3 regions underwent amplification using RNA transcripts as the source. With the HTBI primer set, the TCR CDR3 went through a first round of RT-PCR. MiXCR was run by TCRdb on the multiplex PCR reads, yielding one entry per CDR3 protein. The sample has 650,000 to 750,000 distinct CDR3 sequences; approximately 15% are singletons. Sequenced: blood. These receptors all stem from a woman aged 18-30 years with Graves' hyperthyroidism.

This clonotype was seen many times. This sequence joins TRBV27 and TRBJ2-1; 10 nucleotides agree with TRBD2. Germline CDR1 reads MNHEY; CDR2 reads SMNVEV (reference sequence). This CDR3 region has 15 residues. With V trimmed by 7 bases and J by 5 bases, 8 bases remained unmatched. CDR3 amino acids: CASKSLLAGNNEQFF. The DNA for the CDR3 is TGTGCCAGCAAGAGTCTACTAGCGGGAAACAATGAGCAGTTCTTC.

This clonotype was seen a handful of times. The rearrangement uses TRBV13 and TRBJ2-6; TRBD1 agrees at 8 bases. The trim removed 5 bases at V and 0 bases at J, leaving 6 bases unmatched. The CDR3 totals 17 residues. Germline V gives CDR1 PRHDT, CDR2 FYEKMQ (reference sequence). CDR3 sequence: CASSEDRGGSGANVLTF. The DNA for the CDR3 is TGTGCCAGCAGCGAAGACAGGGGAGGCTCTGGGGCCAACGTCCTGACTTTC.

This clonotype came up many times. The V and J genes are TRBV20-1 and TRBJ2-1; 8 bases align to TRBD2. This CDR3 has 14 residues. The V gene's germline CDR1 is DFQATT and CDR2 SNEGSKA (reference sequence). The ends lost 5 bases at V and 6 bases at J; junction bases unmatched: 9. This CDR3 reads CSAFSSGTFNEQFF. The CDR3 region has the DNA TGCAGTGCTTTTAGTAGCGGGACTTTCAATGAGCAGTTCTTC.

This chain connects TRBV30 to TRBJ1-2; D is unresolved. V was cut by 2 bases and J by 8 bases, with 3 bases left in between. This CDR3 region has 9 residues. Germline CDR1 reads GTSNPN; CDR2 reads SVGIG (reference sequence). The CDR3 protein is CAWSQGYTF. CDR3 sequence (DNA): TGTGCCTGGAGTCAAGGCTACACCTTC. Complete variable domain (other parts from reference TRBV30 and TRBJ1-2): SQTIHQWPATLVQPVGSPLSLECTVEGTSNPNLYWYRQAAGRGLQLLFYSVGIGQISSEVPQNLSASRPQDRQFILSSKKLLLSDSGFYLCAWSQGYTFGSGTRLTVV.

The sample holds many counts of this clonotype. V and J are TRBV6-1 and TRBJ2-7; 7 bases match TRBD2. CDR1 MNHNS and CDR2 SASEGT come from the germline V gene. The CDR3 is 14 amino acids. J gave up 2 bases and V 4 bases, and 5 bases lay outside the gene matches. CDR3 region: CASSVAGTTYEQYF. The CDR3 DNA sequence: TGTGCCAGCAGTGTGGCGGGGACTACCTACGAGCAGTACTTC.

Ten or more counts support this clonotype. This chain links TRBV20-1 with TRBJ2-5; D might be TRBD2 (6 bases). The CDR3 totals 13 residues. Germline assignment: CDR1 DFQATT and CDR2 SNEGSKA (reference sequence). V lost 4 bases to trimming and J lost 4 bases, with 13 bases between them. This CDR3 is CSATSGVSETQYF. Written as DNA, the CDR3 is TGCAGTGCTACCTCGGGAGTCTCAGAGACCCAGTACTTC.

This clonotype was seen more than once but under ten times. The J gene is TRBJ2-2, the V gene TRBV27; D is possibly TRBD1 (5 bases). V was shortened by 8 bases and J by 0 bases, with 10 bases between the two germline ends. CDR3 length: 14 residues. Germline V gene sequence: CDR1 MNHEY, CDR2 SMNVEV (reference sequence). Here the CDR3 DNA reads TGTGCCAGCGCAGGGTTCGCGAACACCGGGGAGCTGTTTTTT. Protein product: CASAGFANTGELFF.

In its sample, this clonotype was seen many times. The chain is built from TRBV6-5 and TRBJ2-7; no clear D. The CDR3 length is 13 residues. Trimming took off 0 bases at V and 2 bases at J, with 5 bases between the two ends. CDR1 and CDR2 (germline): MNHEY, SVGAGI. The chain's CDR3 is CASSYSGTYEQYF. The CDR3 DNA reads as TGTGCCAGCAGTTACTCGGGAACCTACGAGCAGTACTTC.

The rearrangement joins TRBV27 to TRBJ2-7; D might be TRBD2 (5 bases). Trimming removed 8 bases from V and 3 bases from J, with 23 bases in between. Germline V gene lookup returns CDR1 MNHEY and CDR2 SMNVEV (reference sequence). The CDR3 sequence is 16 residues long. The CDR3 coding sequence is TGTGCCAGCGGGCAACCCGGGGTTAATGGTGGCTACGAGCAGTACTTC. Translating gives CASGQPGVNGGYEQYF.

This clonotype was seen at least ten times. The chain employs TRBV7-2 and TRBJ2-5; a weak D match, TRBD2 (6 bases). The V gene's germline CDR1 is SGHTA and CDR2 FQGNSA. This CDR3 spans 15 amino acids. The V gene lost 5 bases and the J gene lost 5 bases, with 18 bases spanning the gap. For the CDR3, the DNA is TGTGCCAGCAGCCCGACGAGACTAGTTGGGGAGACCCAGTACTTC. Its translation: CASSPTRLVGETQYF.

J is TRBJ2-1 and V is TRBV19; 11 bases align to TRBD2. Germline CDR1 and CDR2: LNHDA and SQIVND (reference sequence). The CDR3 loop spans 15 amino acids. With V trimmed by 7 bases and J by 2 bases, 4 bases remained unmatched. CDR3 sequence reads: CASTEGLAAYNEQFF. The CDR3 DNA reads TGTGCCAGTACCGAGGGACTAGCGGCCTACAATGAGCAGTTCTTC.

This clonotype was recorded a few times. The gene calls are TRBV14 and TRBJ2-1; possibly TRBD2 for D (6 bases). There are 17 residues in the CDR3. The V end lost 1 base, the J end lost 1 base, and 14 bases lay between the germline ends. The germline CDR1 and CDR2 sequences are SGHDN and FVKESK. The CDR3 DNA reads TGTGCCAGCAGCCAAGTAAAGGGGACTTTGTCCTACAATGAGCAGTTCTTC. Protein: CASSQVKGTLSYNEQFF.

The V and J genes are TRBV10-3 and TRBJ2-3, with 8 bases fitting TRBD2. With V trimmed by 4 bases and J by 0 bases, 12 bases remained unmatched. Per germline, CDR1 ENHRY and CDR2 SYGVKD. The CDR3 extends over 18 amino acids. CDR3: CAISGSESSGSSTDTQYF. The CDR3 bases are TGTGCCATCAGTGGATCGGAATCCAGCGGGAGTAGCACAGATACGCAGTATTTT.

The V gene is TRBV4-1, the J gene TRBJ1-3; D is uncertain. The CDR3 consists of 17 residues. The germline V gene has CDR1 MGHRA and CDR2 YSYEKL. V lost 3 bases and J 2 bases, leaving 17 bases between the germline ends. CDR3: CASSQQGAQWTGNTIYF. In DNA form, the CDR3 reads TGCGCCAGCAGCCAGCAAGGAGCCCAGTGGACTGGAAACACCATATATTTT.

This clonotype was detected a few times. V usage is TRBV15 and J usage is TRBJ1-4; D gene unclear. This CDR3 spans 14 amino acids. The germline gives CDR1 LNHNV, CDR2 YYDKDF (reference sequence). Trimming left V 1 base short and J 1 base short, with 4 bases between. The CDR3 nucleotides read TGTGCCACCAGCAGAGGGGGAACTAATGAAAAACTGTTTTTT. It specifies CATSRGGTNEKLFF.

V gene TRBV27 combines with J gene TRBJ2-5; D possibly corresponds to TRBD2 (5 bases). CDR1 and CDR2 from the germline V gene are MNHEY and SMNVEV (reference sequence). Trimming took off 3 bases at V and 2 bases at J, with 7 bases between the two ends. The CDR3 extends over 13 amino acids. Here the CDR3 DNA reads TGTGCCAGCAGTTTCGGGATGCAAGAGACCCAGTACTTC. It specifies CASSFGMQETQYF.

The rearrangement joins TRBV4-2 to TRBJ2-1; TRBD2 agrees at 12 bases. V dropped 3 bases and J dropped 10; count of bases not matched to a gene: 10. This CDR3 region has 16 residues. CDR1 is LGHNA, CDR2 YNFKEQ, per germline. The CDR3 protein is CASSHSGTSGPTEQFF. The CDR3, as DNA: TGTGCCAGCAGCCATTCCGGGACTAGCGGGCCCACGGAGCAGTTCTTC.

This clonotype has only a few counts. CDR3 residues: CASLDRGDTDTQYF. In nucleotides, the CDR3 is TGTGCCAGCCTAGACAGGGGGGACACAGATACGCAGTATTTT. The chain carries TRBV27 and TRBJ2-3, with TRBD1 matching 9 bases. CDR1 is MNHEY and CDR2 is SMNVEV in the germline V gene (reference sequence). The CDR3 runs 14 residues. Germline trimming cut 8 bases from V and 2 bases from J; bases unmatched to any gene: 5.

This clonotype was seen repeatedly, ten times or more. The chain recombines TRBV12-3 or TRBV12-4 with TRBJ2-5, with 9 bases fitting TRBD1. This CDR3 is built from 14 residues. V lost 4 bases and J lost 5; bases outside the gene matches: 5. The CDR3 reads CASSSRTGEETQYF. Here the CDR3 DNA reads TGTGCCAGCAGTTCCCGGACAGGGGAGGAGACCCAGTACTTC.

This clonotype was detected many times. The V gene is TRBV11-2, the J gene TRBJ1-1; D not certain. The CDR3 loop spans 13 amino acids. The V and J ends lost 2 bases and 6 bases respectively, with 10 bases between them. Germline V CDR1 and CDR2: SGHAT, FQNNGV. This CDR3 is CASSLSVTAEAFF. The CDR3 DNA is TGTGCCAGCAGCTTATCTGTGACGGCTGAAGCTTTCTTT. Full variable domain (remainder filled in from reference TRBV11-2 and TRBJ1-1): EAGVAQSPRYKIIEKRQSVAFWCNPISGHATLYWYQQILGQGPKLLIQFQNNGVVDDSQLPKDRFSAERLKGVDSTLKIQPAKLEDSAVYLCASSLSVTAEAFFGQGTRLTVV.

This clonotype was seen many times. The chain recombines TRBV5-5 with TRBJ2-7; D call uncertain. The CDR3 consists of 15 residues. The V gene's germline CDR1 is SGHKS and CDR2 YYEKEE (reference sequence). Trimming left V 5 bases short and J 0 bases short, with 15 bases between. The CDR3 is CASSLIVLTSYEQYF. The CDR3, as DNA: TGTGCCAGCAGTCTCATCGTCCTAACCTCCTACGAGCAGTACTTC.

The chain couples TRBV6-2 or TRBV6-3 to TRBJ2-3; 15 positions agree with TRBD2. The CDR3 is 17 residues long. Germline loops: CDR1 MNHEY, CDR2 SVGEGT. Germline trimming cut 4 bases from V and 2 bases from J; bases unmatched to any gene: 4. This CDR3 reads CASSLGLAGGDTDTQYF. The CDR3 DNA reads as TGTGCCAGCAGTTTAGGACTAGCGGGAGGGGACACAGATACGCAGTATTTT.

This clonotype appeared a few times. V and J are TRBV7-9 and TRBJ2-3, with 8 bases that match TRBD1. Germline loops: CDR1 SEHNR, CDR2 FQNEAQ (reference sequence). The CDR3 is 15 residues long. V lost 4 bases, J lost 1 base, and 4 bases stayed unmatched. CDR3 in amino acids: CASSSTGEGTDTQYF. CDR3 nucleotide sequence: TGTGCCAGCAGCTCGACAGGGGAGGGCACAGATACGCAGTATTTT. Filled out from reference TRBV7-9 and TRBJ2-3, the complete variable domain reads DTGVSQNPRHKITKRGQNVTFRCDPISEHNRLYWYRQTLGQGPEFLTYFQNEAQLEKSRLLSDRFSAERPKGSFSTLEIQRTEQGDSAMYLCASSSTGEGTDTQYFGPGTRLTVL.

This clonotype was picked up a small number of times. The CDR3 is CASSRTRSSNQPQHF. Here the CDR3 DNA reads TGTGCCAGCAGCCGGACCAGGTCTTCCAATCAGCCCCAGCATTTT. The gene calls are TRBV7-2 and TRBJ1-5; no clear D gene. V lost 5 bases to trimming and J lost 3 bases, with 14 bases between them. This CDR3 comprises 15 residues. Germline CDR1 reads SGHTA; CDR2 reads FQGNSA.

This clonotype was seen ten or more times. This chain links TRBV7-2 with TRBJ2-3, with D perhaps given as TRBD1 or TRBD2 (5 bases each). V lost 5 bases and J 5 bases, leaving 26 bases between the germline ends. Per the germline V gene, CDR1 is SGHTA and CDR2 is FQGNSA. This CDR3 region has 18 residues. The CDR3 coding sequence is TGTGCCAGCAGCCAGGTGGGGCCGGGACCAACCTCGGGAGATACGCAGTATTTT. Its translation: CASSQVGPGPTSGDTQYF.

This clonotype showed up many times. The V gene is TRBV6-2 or TRBV6-3, the J gene TRBJ1-5, with 10 bases that match TRBD1. The germline V gene encodes CDR1 MNHEY and CDR2 SVGEGT. The CDR3 is 18 amino acids. V trimming: 6 bases; J trimming: 2 bases; junction bases outside the gene matches: 13. CDR3 protein: CASSQGTGAWIGNQPQHF. Written as DNA, the CDR3 is TGTGCCAGCAGCCAAGGGACAGGGGCTTGGATAGGCAATCAGCCCCAGCATTTT.

Ten or more counts support this clonotype. The J gene is TRBJ2-1, the V gene TRBV7-9; tentatively, D is TRBD2 (5 bases). V was cut by 2 bases and J by 7 bases, with 12 bases left in between. The CDR3 contains 14 residues. Germline loops: CDR1 SEHNR, CDR2 FQNEAQ (reference sequence). The CDR3 loop is CASSLTDSSNEQFF. The CDR3 bases are TGTGCCAGCAGCTTAACGGACTCCTCGAATGAGCAGTTCTTC.

The CDR3: CASSLRSGGHTEAFF. For the CDR3, the DNA is TGTGCCAGCAGTTTAAGATCGGGGGGCCACACTGAAGCTTTCTTT. The V and J genes are TRBV12-3 or TRBV12-4 and TRBJ1-1, with D perhaps TRBD1 (6 bases). The CDR3 runs to 15 residues. The V and J ends lost 2 bases and 3 bases respectively, with 13 bases between them.

This CDR3 is CASSLQLGMLEQYF. The CDR3 DNA reads TGTGCCAGCAGTCTTCAACTAGGGATGCTCGAGCAGTACTTC. The chain joins TRBV27 to TRBJ2-7; D possibly corresponds to TRBD2 (5 bases). Looked up from germline, CDR1 is MNHEY and CDR2 is SMNVEV (reference sequence). The CDR3 runs 14 residues. V was pared by 5 bases and J by 6 bases, with 17 bases between.